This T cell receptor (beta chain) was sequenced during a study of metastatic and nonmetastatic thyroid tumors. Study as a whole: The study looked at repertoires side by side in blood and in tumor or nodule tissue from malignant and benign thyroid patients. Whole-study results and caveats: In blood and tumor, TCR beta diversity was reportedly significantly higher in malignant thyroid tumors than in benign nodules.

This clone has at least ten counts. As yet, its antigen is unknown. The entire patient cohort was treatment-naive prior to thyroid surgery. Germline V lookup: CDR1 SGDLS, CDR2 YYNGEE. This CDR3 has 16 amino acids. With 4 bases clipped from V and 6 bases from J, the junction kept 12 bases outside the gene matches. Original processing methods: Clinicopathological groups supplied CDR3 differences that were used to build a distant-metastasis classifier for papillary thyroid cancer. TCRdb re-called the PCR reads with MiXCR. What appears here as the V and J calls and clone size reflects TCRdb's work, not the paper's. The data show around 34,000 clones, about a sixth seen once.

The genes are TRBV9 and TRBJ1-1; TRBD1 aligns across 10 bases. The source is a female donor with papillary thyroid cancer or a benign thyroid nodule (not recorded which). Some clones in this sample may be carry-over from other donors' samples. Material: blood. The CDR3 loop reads CASSTRTGGDIAEAFF. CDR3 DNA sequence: TGTGCCAGCAGCACCCGGACAGGGGGGGACATTGCTGAAGCTTTCTTT. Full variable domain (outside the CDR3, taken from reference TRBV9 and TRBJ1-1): DSGVTQTPKHLITATGQRVTLRCSPRSGDLSVYWYQQSLDQGLQFLIQYYNGEERAKGNILERFSAQQFPDLHSELNLSSLELGDSALYFCASSTRTGGDIAEAFFGQGTRLTVV.